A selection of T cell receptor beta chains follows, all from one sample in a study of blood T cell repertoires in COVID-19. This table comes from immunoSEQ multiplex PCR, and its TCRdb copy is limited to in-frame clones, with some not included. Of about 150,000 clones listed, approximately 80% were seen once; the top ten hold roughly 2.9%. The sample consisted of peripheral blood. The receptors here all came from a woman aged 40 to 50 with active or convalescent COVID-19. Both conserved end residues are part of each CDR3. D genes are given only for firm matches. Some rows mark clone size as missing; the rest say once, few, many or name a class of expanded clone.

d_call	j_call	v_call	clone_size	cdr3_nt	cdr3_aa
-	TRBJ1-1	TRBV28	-	TGTGCCAGCAGTTTCGGGGGTGTGAACACTGAAGCTTTCTTT	CASSFGGVNTEAFF
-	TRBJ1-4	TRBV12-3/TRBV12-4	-	TGTGCCAGCACCCGGAGGGGCGGTGAAAAACTGTTTTTT	CASTRRGGEKLFF
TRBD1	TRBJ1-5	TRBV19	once	TGTGCCAGTAGCCCGGGACAGGGGAGGGGACAGCCCCAGCATTTT	CASSPGQGRGQPQHF
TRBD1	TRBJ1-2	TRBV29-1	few	TGCAGCGTTCGGGGACAGGCGGAATCGGGGAGCTATGGCTACACCTTC	CSVRGQAESGSYGYTF
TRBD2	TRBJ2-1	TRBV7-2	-	TGTGCCAGCAGCTTAGCTCGGGCGGGGGGTATCTACAATGAGCAGTTCTTC	CASSLARAGGIYNEQFF
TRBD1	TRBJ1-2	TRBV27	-	TGTGCCAGCAGTTTACGGGGACAGGGGGCGGAGGGCTACACCTTC	CASSLRGQGAEGYTF
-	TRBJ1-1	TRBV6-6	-	TGTGCCAGCGGGGGGGTCGTGAACACTGAAGCTTTCTTT	CASGGVVNTEAFF
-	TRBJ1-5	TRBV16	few	TGTGCCAGCAGCCCCCCCGCTAGGTCCAATCAGCCCCAGCATTTT	CASSPPARSNQPQHF
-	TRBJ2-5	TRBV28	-	TGTGCCAGCAGTTTCGGGGTACAAGAGACCCAGTACTTC	CASSFGVQETQYF
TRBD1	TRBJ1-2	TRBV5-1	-	TGCGCCAGCAGCGTCTCAACGACAGGGGGAGGCTACACCTTC	CASSVSTTGGGYTF
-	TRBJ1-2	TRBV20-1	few	TGCAGTGCCGGACAGAACTATGGCTACACCTTC	CSAGQNYGYTF
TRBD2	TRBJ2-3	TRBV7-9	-	TGTGCCAGCAGGGTAGCGGGGGGGCAATCAGATACGCAGTATTTT	CASRVAGGQSDTQYF
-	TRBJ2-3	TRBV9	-	TGTGCCAGCAGCGTAGGCTACCGCACAGATACGCAGTATTTT	CASSVGYRTDTQYF
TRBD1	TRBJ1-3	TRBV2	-	TGTGCCAGCAGTACCCGGACAGGGAGGAACACCATATATTTT	CASSTRTGRNTIYF
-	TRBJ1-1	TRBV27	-	TGTGCCAGCAGCCGTCGTGTTGCGGGGTACACTGAAGCTTTCTTT	CASSRRVAGYTEAFF
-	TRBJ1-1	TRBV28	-	TGTGCCAGCAGTTTAAGGGGGGGCCGTAAGGCTTTCTTT	CASSLRGGRKAFF
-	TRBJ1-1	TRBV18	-	TGTGCCAGCTCACCATTCAGCATAGACGCGAGGACTGAAGCTTTCTTT	CASSPFSIDARTEAFF
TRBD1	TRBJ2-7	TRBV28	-	TGTGCCAGCGGCGCAGGGGGCCCTGTCTACGAGCAGTACTTC	CASGAGGPVYEQYF
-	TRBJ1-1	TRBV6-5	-	TGTGCCAGCAATCGGTACACAGGAGAAGCTTTCTTT	CASNRYTGEAFF
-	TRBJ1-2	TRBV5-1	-	TGCGCCAGCAGCTTGGACGGACTCTATGGCTACACCTTC	CASSLDGLYGYTF
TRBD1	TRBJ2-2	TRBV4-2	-	TGTGCCAGCAAGGGGGCAGGCGCTGCGAACACCGGGGAGCTGTTTTTT	CASKGAGAANTGELFF
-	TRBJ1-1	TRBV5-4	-	TGTGCCAGCAGCTTGGTGGGGGGGACGAACACTGAAGCTTTCTTT	CASSLVGGTNTEAFF